This TCR beta chain was obtained from a study of Tregs in tolerant kidney transplant recipients. In its sample, this clone was seen once. The antigen is not known. Trimming cost V 5 bases and J 0 bases, with 14 bases left between them. The CDR3 contains 16 residues. In germline, CDR1 is SEHNR, CDR2 FQNEAQ (reference sequence). General study points: Findings come from small patient numbers and require larger validation. Activated donor B cell expansion appeared to reveal the most relevant donor-specific TCRbeta repertoire. This study did not directly address biological reproducibility.

The assay was immunoSEQ multiplex PCR, and TCRdb's table has in-frame clones only and misses some. The sample shows about 240,000 clones, around 81% of them seen only once. Thawed PBMCs were FACS-sorted into unstimulated CD4+CD25+CD127- regulatory T cells, CD4+CD25- non-regulatory cells, CD4 and CD8 cells. The clonotype comes from a human donor in good health. This chain connects TRBV7-9 to TRBJ2-1; TRBD2 is a possible D gene (5 bases). Sequenced input: CD4+ T cells from blood. For the CDR3, the DNA is TGTGCCAGCAGCAAAACGGGGAGTAGCTCCTACAATGAGCAGTTCTTC. Residues: CASSKTGSSSYNEQFF. The variable domain in full, with the rest retrieved from reference TRBV7-9 and TRBJ2-1, is DTGVSQNPRHKITKRGQNVTFRCDPISEHNRLYWYRQTLGQGPEFLTYFQNEAQLEKSRLLSDRFSAERPKGSFSTLEIQRTEQGDSAMYLCASSKTGSSSYNEQFFGPGTRLTVL.